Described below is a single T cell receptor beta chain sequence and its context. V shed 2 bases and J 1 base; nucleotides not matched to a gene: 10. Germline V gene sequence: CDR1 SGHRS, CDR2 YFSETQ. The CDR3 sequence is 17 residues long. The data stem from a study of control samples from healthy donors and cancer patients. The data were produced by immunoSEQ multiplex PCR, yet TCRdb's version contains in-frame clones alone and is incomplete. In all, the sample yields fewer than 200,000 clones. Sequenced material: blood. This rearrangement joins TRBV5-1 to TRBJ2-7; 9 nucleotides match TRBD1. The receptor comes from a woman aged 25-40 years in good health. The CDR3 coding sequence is TGCGCCAGCAGCTTATTATTTCCGGGACAGGGTTCCTACGAGCAGTACTTC. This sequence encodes CASSLLFPGQGSYEQYF.